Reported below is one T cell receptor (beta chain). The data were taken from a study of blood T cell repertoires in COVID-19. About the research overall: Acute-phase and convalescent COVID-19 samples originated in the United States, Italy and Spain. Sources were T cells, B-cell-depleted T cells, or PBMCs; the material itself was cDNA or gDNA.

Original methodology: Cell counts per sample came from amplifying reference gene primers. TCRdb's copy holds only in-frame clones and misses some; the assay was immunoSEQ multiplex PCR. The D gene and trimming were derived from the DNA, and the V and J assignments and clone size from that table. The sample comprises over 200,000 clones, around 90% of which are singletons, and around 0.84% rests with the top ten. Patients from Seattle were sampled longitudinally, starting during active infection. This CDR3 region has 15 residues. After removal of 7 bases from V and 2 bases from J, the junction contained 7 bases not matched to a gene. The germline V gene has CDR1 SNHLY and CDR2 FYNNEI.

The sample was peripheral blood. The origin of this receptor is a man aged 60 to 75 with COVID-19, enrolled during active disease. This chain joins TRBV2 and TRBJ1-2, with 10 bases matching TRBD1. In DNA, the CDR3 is TGTGCCAGCAACCTTGACAGGGGGCGAAACTATGGCTACACCTTC. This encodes CASNLDRGRNYGYTF.